The 21 T cell receptor beta chains in this list originate from one sample, sequenced in a study of early T cells in non-severe SARS-CoV-2 infection. One entry per CDR3 protein results from TCRdb running MiXCR on the 5' RACE reads. The sample holds about 60,000 distinct CDR3 sequences, just under 9% seen once. Material: whole blood. These receptors came from an adult who was a healthcare worker with PCR-confirmed SARS-CoV-2 infection or an uninfected control (not recorded which).

This clonotype was counted many times. V usage is TRBV4-2 and J usage is TRBJ1-5; TRBD1 agrees at 9 bases. After removal of 6 bases from V and 3 bases from J, the junction contained 12 bases not matched to a gene. The CDR3 contains 17 residues. Germline V gives CDR1 LGHNA, CDR2 YNFKEQ. The CDR3 loop is CASSQSPGTGINQPQHF. The CDR3 coding sequence is TGTGCCAGCAGTCAGTCACCCGGGACAGGGATCAATCAGCCCCAGCATTTT.

By share, this clonotype ranks as medium-sized. The J gene is TRBJ2-5, the V gene TRBV18; no firm D call. Looked up from germline, CDR1 is KGHSH and CDR2 is LQKENI. Trimming took 2 bases from V and 0 from J, leaving 1 base between them. CDR3 length equals 12 residues. The CDR3, as DNA: TGTGCCAGCTCACCAAACCAAGAGACCCAGTACTTC. Amino acid sequence: CASSPNQETQYF.

This clonotype came up many times. The V call is TRBV9, the J call TRBJ2-5, with TRBD1 identical over 7 bases. In germline, CDR1 is SGDLS, CDR2 YYNGEE. The CDR3 loop spans 13 amino acids. J lost 7 bases, V lost 4 bases, and 7 bases had no gene match. The DNA of the CDR3 is TGTGCCAGCAGCTTCGAGGGGGCGGGGACCCAGTACTTC. Its protein is CASSFEGAGTQYF. The variable domain in full, completed from reference TRBV9 and TRBJ2-5, reads DSGVTQTPKHLITATGQRVTLRCSPRSGDLSVYWYQQSLDQGLQFLIQYYNGEERAKGNILERFSAQQFPDLHSELNLSSLELGDSALYFCASSFEGAGTQYFGPGTRLLVL.

This clonotype was seen ten or more times. The chain joins TRBV7-2 to TRBJ1-6; no clear D gene. The length of the CDR3 is 17 residues. The V end was cut by 2 bases, the J end by 10 bases, with 21 bases between. Germline values: CDR1 SGHTA, CDR2 FQGNSA. CDR3 sequence reads: CASSLTPGEVSGSPLHF. Written as DNA, the CDR3 is TGTGCCAGCAGCTTAACCCCCGGTGAGGTTTCGGGCTCACCCCTCCACTTT.

This clonotype was picked up a small number of times. This chain connects TRBV29-1 to TRBJ1-2; weak D call: TRBD1 (5 bases). CDR1 SQVTM and CDR2 ANQGSEA come from the germline V gene. This CDR3 has 12 residues. Trimming removed 5 bases at V and 5 bases at J, with 12 bases between. The CDR3 protein is CSVRGGGYGYTF. In nucleotides, the CDR3 is TGCAGCGTTCGGGGGGGTGGTTATGGCTACACCTTC.

In its sample, this clonotype was seen a few times. The gene calls are TRBV5-1 and TRBJ2-3; 7 positions match TRBD2. V lost 9 bases, J lost 2 bases, and 9 bases stayed unmatched. CDR1 is SGHRS, CDR2 YFSETQ, per germline. CDR3 length: 14 residues. The CDR3 coding sequence is TGCGCCACCAGACTAGCCACTTCCACAGATACGCAGTATTTT. This sequence encodes CATRLATSTDTQYF.

This clonotype was counted at least ten times. V usage is TRBV7-2 and J usage is TRBJ1-1; D not certain. The germline V gene has CDR1 SGHTA and CDR2 FQGNSA. The CDR3 sequence is 17 residues long. Between the trimmed V and J ends, which lost 1 base and 0 bases, there was a span of 15 bases. The CDR3 DNA reads as TGTGCCAGCAGCTTAGTAGCAGTCAGCGCGGTGAACACTGAAGCTTTCTTT. Amino acids: CASSLVAVSAVNTEAFF.

This clonotype was seen repeatedly, ten times or more. V is TRBV15 and J is TRBJ2-7, with 10 bases aligning to TRBD1. The germline CDR1 and CDR2 sequences are LNHNV and YYDKDF (reference sequence). The CDR3 is made up of 16 amino acids. With 4 bases clipped from V and 0 bases from J, the junction kept 6 bases outside the gene matches. CDR3 sequence (DNA): TGTGCCACCAGCAAGGGGACAGGGGACAACTCCTACGAGCAGTACTTC. Protein product: CATSKGTGDNSYEQYF.

This clonotype has a count of ten or more. This sequence joins TRBV4-2 and TRBJ1-2; maybe TRBD1 (6 bases). V lost 1 base, J lost 3 bases, and 12 bases lay in between. The CDR3 length is 15 residues. CDR1 and CDR2 (germline): LGHNA, YNFKEQ. The CDR3 DNA reads as TGTGCCAGCAGCCAAGGTACAGGGCCCTACTATGGCTACACCTTC. Translating it yields CASSQGTGPYYGYTF.

Many counts were recorded for this clonotype. The V call is TRBV29-1, the J call TRBJ2-2; 9 nucleotides align to TRBD2. J was trimmed by 5 bases and V by 0 bases; bases with no gene match: 10. The CDR3 has 17 amino acids. CDR1 and CDR2 from the germline V gene are SQVTM and ANQGSEA. CDR3 in amino acids: CSVEDPQAGGFTGELFF. The CDR3 DNA sequence: TGCAGCGTTGAAGATCCTCAAGCGGGAGGTTTTACCGGGGAGCTGTTTTTT.

About this clonotype itself: One end of the junction varies from germline; a read error may be responsible. The rearrangement joins TRBV28 to TRBJ2-7; 7 nucleotides match TRBD1. The CDR3 has 16 residues. Per germline, CDR1 MDHEN and CDR2 SYDVKM. The CDR3 DNA sequence: TGTGCCAGCAGCCGGGACAGCCAACCCCTCTCCTCCGAGCAGTACTTT. The encoded protein is CASSRDSQPLSSEQYF.

Many counts were recorded for this clonotype. The chain joins TRBV20-1 to TRBJ2-3; D gene uncertain. The CDR3 loop spans 15 amino acids. Germline values: CDR1 DFQATT, CDR2 SNEGSKA (reference sequence). V lost 5 bases to trimming and J lost 2 bases, with 17 bases between them. For the CDR3, the DNA is TGCAGTGCTGTTGCCCTGCAGATCCTCACAGATACGCAGTATTTT. Residues: CSAVALQILTDTQYF.

The rearrangement links TRBV7-2 to TRBJ2-3; maybe TRBD1 (5 bases). Trimming cost V 4 bases and J 4 bases, with 9 bases left between them. The CDR3 consists of 13 residues. Germline assignment: CDR1 SGHTA and CDR2 FQGNSA. CDR3 in amino acids: CASSSRVSDTQYF. CDR3 sequence (DNA): TGTGCCAGCAGCTCCAGGGTTTCAGATACGCAGTATTTT.

This chain links TRBV4-2 with TRBJ2-2; D may be TRBD1 (5 bases). Trimming pared 4 bases from V and 3 bases from J, leaving 9 bases between. CDR3 length: 14 residues. Germline CDR1 reads LGHNA; CDR2 reads YNFKEQ. Here the CDR3 DNA reads TGTGCCAGCAGCCCCCCGACAGACACCGGGGAGCTGTTTTTT. Its translation: CASSPPTDTGELFF.

The table lists this clonotype with a few counts. The chain couples TRBV5-1 to TRBJ2-5; D might be TRBD1 (6 bases). This CDR3 has 15 residues. The ends were cut back, 3 bases at V and 0 bases at J, with 12 bases in the middle. The germline CDR1 and CDR2 sequences are SGHRS and YFSETQ. The CDR3 DNA is TGCGCCAGCAGCTCCGGGACAACTAACCAAGAGACCCAGTACTTC. This gives the protein CASSSGTTNQETQYF.

This clonotype came up many times. The chain employs TRBV29-1 and TRBJ2-7; D unclear. The CDR3 loop spans 11 amino acids. The germline V gene has CDR1 SQVTM and CDR2 ANQGSEA. The V end was cut by 2 bases, the J end by 4 bases, with 6 bases between. The CDR3 is CSVEIKYEQYF. Here the CDR3 DNA reads TGCAGCGTTGAAATCAAGTACGAGCAGTACTTC.

This clonotype has a handful of counts. The rearrangement links TRBV20-1 to TRBJ1-3, with a tentative D call TRBD1 (5 bases). V was clipped by 4 bases and J by 3 bases, with 13 bases between them. The CDR3 length is 14 residues. Germline CDR1 reads DFQATT; CDR2 reads SNEGSKA (reference sequence). CDR3 protein: CSAKAGTLGNTIYF. CDR3 DNA: TGCAGTGCTAAAGCCGGGACTCTTGGAAACACCATATATTTT.

This clonotype was seen at least ten times. This chain uses TRBV28 with TRBJ2-3; 12 positions agree with TRBD2. The V gene end was trimmed by 6 bases and the J gene end by 0 bases; junction bases not matched to a gene: 4. This CDR3 is 16 amino acids long. Germline V gene lookup returns CDR1 MDHEN and CDR2 SYDVKM. CDR3 sequence reads: CASSRGLAGSTDTQYF. CDR3 DNA: TGTGCCAGCAGCCGCGGACTAGCGGGGAGCACAGATACGCAGTATTTT.

The table lists this clonotype with many counts. V gene TRBV27 combines with J gene TRBJ2-1, with TRBD2 identical over 11 bases. The germline V gene has CDR1 MNHEY and CDR2 SMNVEV (reference sequence). V lost 6 bases and J lost 8; bases outside the gene matches: 12. The CDR3 covers 16 residues. The chain's CDR3 is CASSAQLAGVRDEQFF. CDR3 DNA: TGTGCCAGCAGCGCGCAACTAGCGGGAGTGAGGGATGAGCAGTTCTTC.

This clonotype appeared many times. The chain recombines TRBV21-1 with TRBJ1-1; TRBD1, as called in the table, went unchecked against the DNA. TRBV21-1 is shown as a pseudogene. The CDR3 loop spans 16 amino acids. The CDR3, as DNA: TGTGCCAGCAGCAAAGTTGGCAGGGGGCGGAACACTGAAGCTTTCTTT. This gives the protein CASSKVGRGRNTEAFF.

The V call is TRBV5-4, the J call TRBJ2-7; the match to TRBD1 covers 7 bases. The ends lost 0 bases at V and 2 bases at J; junction bases unmatched: 2. This CDR3 has 14 amino acids. Germline CDR1 SGHNT, CDR2 YYREEE (reference sequence). CDR3 sequence: CASSLDGQAYEQYF. CDR3 coding DNA: TGTGCCAGCAGCTTGGACGGACAGGCCTACGAGCAGTACTTC.